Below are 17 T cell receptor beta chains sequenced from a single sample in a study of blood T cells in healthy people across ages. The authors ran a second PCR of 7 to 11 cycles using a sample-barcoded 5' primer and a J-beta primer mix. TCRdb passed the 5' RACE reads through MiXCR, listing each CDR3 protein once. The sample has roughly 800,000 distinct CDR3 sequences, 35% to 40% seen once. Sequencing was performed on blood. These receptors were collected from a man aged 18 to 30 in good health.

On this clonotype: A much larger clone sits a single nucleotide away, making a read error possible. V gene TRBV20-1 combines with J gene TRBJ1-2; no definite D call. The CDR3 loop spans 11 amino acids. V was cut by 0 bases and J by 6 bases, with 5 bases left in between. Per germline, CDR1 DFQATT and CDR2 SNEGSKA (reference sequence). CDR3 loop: CSARELDGYTF. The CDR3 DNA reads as TGCAGTGCTAGAGAGCTCGATGGCTACACCTTC.

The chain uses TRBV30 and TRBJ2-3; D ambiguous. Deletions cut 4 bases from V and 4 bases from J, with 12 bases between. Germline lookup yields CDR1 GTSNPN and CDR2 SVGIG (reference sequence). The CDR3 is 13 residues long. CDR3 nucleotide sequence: TGTGCCTGGATGAAGATGGGCCCAGATACGCAGTATTTT. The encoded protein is CAWMKMGPDTQYF.

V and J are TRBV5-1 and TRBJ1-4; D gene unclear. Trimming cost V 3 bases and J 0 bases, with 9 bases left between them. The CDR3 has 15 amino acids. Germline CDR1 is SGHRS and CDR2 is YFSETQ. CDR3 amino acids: CASSYRSSTNEKLFF. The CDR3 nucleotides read TGCGCCAGCAGCTATCGGTCTTCAACTAATGAAAAACTGTTTTTT.

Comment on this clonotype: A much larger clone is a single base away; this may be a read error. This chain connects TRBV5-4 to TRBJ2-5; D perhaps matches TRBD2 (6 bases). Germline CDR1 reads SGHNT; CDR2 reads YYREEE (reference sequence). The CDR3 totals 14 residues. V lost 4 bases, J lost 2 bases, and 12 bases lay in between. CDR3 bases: TGTGCCAGCAGCCGTGAGGCGGGGCAAGAGACCCAGTACTTC. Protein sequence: CASSREAGQETQYF. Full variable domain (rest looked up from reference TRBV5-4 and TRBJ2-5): ETGVTQSPTHLIKTRGQQVTLRCSSQSGHNTVSWYQQALGQGPQFIFQYYREEENGRGNFPPRFSGLQFPNYSSELNVNALELDDSALYLCASSREAGQETQYFGPGTRLLVL.

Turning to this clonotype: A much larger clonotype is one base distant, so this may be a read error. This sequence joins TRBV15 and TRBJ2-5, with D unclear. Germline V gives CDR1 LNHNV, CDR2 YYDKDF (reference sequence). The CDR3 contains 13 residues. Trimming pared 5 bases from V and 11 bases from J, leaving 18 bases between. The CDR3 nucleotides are TGTGCCACCAGCGATTGGGGAACTAATGAGCAGTACTTC. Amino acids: CATSDWGTNEQYF.

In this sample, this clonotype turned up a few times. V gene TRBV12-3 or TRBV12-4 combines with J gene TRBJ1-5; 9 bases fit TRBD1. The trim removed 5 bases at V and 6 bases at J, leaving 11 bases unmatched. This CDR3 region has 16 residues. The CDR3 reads CASSPGGTGLSQPQHF. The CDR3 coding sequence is TGTGCCAGCAGTCCTGGGGGGACAGGGTTGTCTCAGCCCCAGCATTTT.

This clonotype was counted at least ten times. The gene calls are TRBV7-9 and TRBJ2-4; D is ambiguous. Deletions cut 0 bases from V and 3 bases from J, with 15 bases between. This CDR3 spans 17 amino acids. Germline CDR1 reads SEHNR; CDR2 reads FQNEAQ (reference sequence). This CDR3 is CASSLAYGPEVKNIQYF. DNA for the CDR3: TGTGCCAGCAGCTTAGCCTATGGACCAGAGGTCAAAAACATTCAGTACTTC.

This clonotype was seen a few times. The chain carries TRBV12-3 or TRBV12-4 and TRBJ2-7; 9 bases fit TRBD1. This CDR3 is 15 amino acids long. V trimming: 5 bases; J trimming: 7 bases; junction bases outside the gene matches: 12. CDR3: CASSTGQGTYNEQYF. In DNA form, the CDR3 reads TGTGCCAGCAGTACCGGACAGGGGACTTACAATGAGCAGTACTTC.

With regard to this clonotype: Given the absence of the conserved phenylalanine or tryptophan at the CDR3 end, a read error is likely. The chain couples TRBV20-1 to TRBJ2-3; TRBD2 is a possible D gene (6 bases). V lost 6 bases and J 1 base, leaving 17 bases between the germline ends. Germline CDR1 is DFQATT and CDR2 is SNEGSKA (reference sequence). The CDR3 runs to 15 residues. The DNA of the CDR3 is TGCAGTGCCCGAACCGGGACTGCGGGCACAGATACGCAGTATTTA. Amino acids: CSARTGTAGTDTQYL.

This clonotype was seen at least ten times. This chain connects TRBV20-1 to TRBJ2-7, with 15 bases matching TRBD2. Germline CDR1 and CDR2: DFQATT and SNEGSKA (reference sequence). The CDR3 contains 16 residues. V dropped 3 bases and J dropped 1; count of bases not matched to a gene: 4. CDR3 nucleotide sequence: TGCAGTGCTAGTGGGACTAGCGGGGGGTTTTCCTACGAGCAGTACTTC. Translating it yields CSASGTSGGFSYEQYF.

The CDR3 DNA reads as TGTGCCAGCAGTTTATCCGGGACCCAGCATTTT. It encodes CASSLSGTQHF. The J gene is TRBJ1-5, the V gene TRBV12-3 or TRBV12-4; no clear D gene. This CDR3 region has 11 residues. Trimming pared 2 bases from V and 11 bases from J, leaving 7 bases between.

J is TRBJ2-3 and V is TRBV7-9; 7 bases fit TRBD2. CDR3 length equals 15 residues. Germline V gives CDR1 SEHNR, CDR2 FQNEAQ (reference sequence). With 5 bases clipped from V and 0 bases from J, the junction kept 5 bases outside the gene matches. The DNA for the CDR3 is TGTGCCAGCAGCACTGGGAGGGCGAGCACAGATACGCAGTATTTT. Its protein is CASSTGRASTDTQYF.

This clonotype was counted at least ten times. The CDR3 protein is CASSWSDTQYF. In nucleotides, the CDR3 is TGTGCCAGCAGCTGGTCAGATACGCAGTATTTT. The rearrangement links TRBV5-4 to TRBJ2-3; unclear D gene. The germline gives CDR1 SGHNT, CDR2 YYREEE (reference sequence). The V and J ends lost 3 bases and 4 bases respectively, with 3 bases between them. This CDR3 contains 11 residues.

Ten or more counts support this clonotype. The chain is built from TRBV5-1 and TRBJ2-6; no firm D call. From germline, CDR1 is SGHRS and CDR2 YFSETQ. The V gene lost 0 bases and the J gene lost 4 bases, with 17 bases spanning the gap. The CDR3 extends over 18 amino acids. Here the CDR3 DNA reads TGCGCCAGCAGCTTGGGTTTCACCTCGGGTGAGGGGGCCAACGTCCTGACTTTC. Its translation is CASSLGFTSGEGANVLTF.

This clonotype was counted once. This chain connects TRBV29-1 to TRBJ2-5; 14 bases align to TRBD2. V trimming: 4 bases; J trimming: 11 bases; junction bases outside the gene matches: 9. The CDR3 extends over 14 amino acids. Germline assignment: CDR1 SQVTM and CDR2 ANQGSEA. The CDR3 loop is CSVGTSGGYNEQYF. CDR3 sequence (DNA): TGCAGCGTTGGGACTAGCGGGGGGTACAATGAGCAGTACTTC. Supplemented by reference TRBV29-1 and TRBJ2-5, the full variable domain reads SAVISQKPSRDICQRGTSLTIQCQVDSQVTMMFWYRQQPGQSLTLIATANQGSEATYESGFVIDKFPISRPNLTFSTLTVSNMSPEDSSIYLCSVGTSGGYNEQYFGPGTRLLVL.

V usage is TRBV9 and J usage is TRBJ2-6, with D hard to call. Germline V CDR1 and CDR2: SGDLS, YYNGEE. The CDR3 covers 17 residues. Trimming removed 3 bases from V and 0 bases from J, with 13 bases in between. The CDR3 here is CASSGRKGFSGANVLTF. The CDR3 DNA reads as TGTGCCAGCAGCGGACGAAAAGGTTTCTCTGGGGCCAACGTCCTGACTTTC.

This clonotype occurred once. The CDR3 sequence is CASNPGYNEQFF. CDR3 in DNA: TGTGCCAGCAACCCTGGGTACAATGAGCAGTTCTTC. The V and J genes are TRBV6-1 and TRBJ2-1; D is unresolved. CDR3 size: 12 residues. Trimming left V 7 bases short and J 4 bases short, with 8 bases between. Germline assignment: CDR1 MNHNS and CDR2 SASEGT.